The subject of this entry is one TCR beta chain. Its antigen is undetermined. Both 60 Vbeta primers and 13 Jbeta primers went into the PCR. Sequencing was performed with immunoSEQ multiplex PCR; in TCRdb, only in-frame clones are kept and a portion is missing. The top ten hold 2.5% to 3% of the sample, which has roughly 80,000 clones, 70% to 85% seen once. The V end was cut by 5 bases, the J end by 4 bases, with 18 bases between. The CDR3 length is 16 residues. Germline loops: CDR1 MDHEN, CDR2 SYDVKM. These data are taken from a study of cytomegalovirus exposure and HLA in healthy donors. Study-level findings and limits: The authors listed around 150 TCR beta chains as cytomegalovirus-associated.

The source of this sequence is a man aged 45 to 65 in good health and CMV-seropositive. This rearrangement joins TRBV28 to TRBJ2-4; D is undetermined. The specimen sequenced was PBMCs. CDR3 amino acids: CASSPASAHGKNIQYF. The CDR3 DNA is TGTGCCAGCAGTCCCGCCTCTGCACACGGGAAAAACATTCAGTACTTC.